The next 20 T cell receptor beta chains were all read from a single sample in a study of OX40 agonist ivuxolimab in advanced cancers. The repertoire was sequenced with immunoSEQ multiplex PCR; TCRdb's copy has only in-frame clones and lacks some. The profile shows 25,000 to 30,000 clones, 80% to 90% of them singletons. The sequencing used CD4+ or CD8+ T cells sorted from blood, collected in a trial of the OX40 agonist ivuxolimab. These receptors all come from an adult with an advanced solid tumor such as melanoma, head and neck, liver or kidney cancer.

This clone was counted once. CDR3 nucleotides: TGTGCCAGCAGTAATCATCGCTGGCTACAAAGTCGGGCCAACGTCCTGACTTTC. Residues: CASSNHRWLQSRANVLTF. The chain has TRBV27 and TRBJ2-6; D remains ambiguous. Deletions cut 5 bases from V and 5 bases from J, with 22 bases between. This CDR3 spans 18 amino acids. Germline assignment: CDR1 MNHEY and CDR2 SMNVEV (reference sequence).

The chain combines TRBV5-1 with TRBJ2-1; maybe TRBD1 (6 bases). Germline CDR1 reads SGHRS; CDR2 reads YFSETQ. CDR3 length: 16 amino acids. The V gene lost 3 bases and the J gene lost 0 bases, with 13 bases spanning the gap. The CDR3 DNA reads TGCGCCAGCAGCTCACGACAGGATCACTCCTACAATGAGCAGTTCTTC. The encoded protein is CASSSRQDHSYNEQFF.

The rearrangement links TRBV27 to TRBJ2-7; the D gene is possibly TRBD2 (5 bases). The CDR3 spans 14 residues. The ends were cut back, 4 bases at V and 1 base at J, with 11 bases in the middle. In germline, CDR1 is MNHEY, CDR2 SMNVEV (reference sequence). CDR3 residues: CASSSSGLSYEQYF. The CDR3 nucleotides read TGTGCCAGCAGTTCCAGCGGCCTTTCCTACGAGCAGTACTTC.

The V call is TRBV5-5, the J call TRBJ2-2; D is perhaps TRBD2 (5 bases). The CDR3 length is 18 residues. Germline CDR1 and CDR2: SGHKS and YYEKEE (reference sequence). The V gene lost 2 bases and the J gene lost 1 base, with 18 bases spanning the gap. The CDR3 DNA reads TGTGCCAGCAGCTTTAAGGTGTGGTGGGAGCGGAACACCGGGGAGCTGTTTTTT. This translates into CASSFKVWWERNTGELFF.

This chain connects TRBV27 to TRBJ2-7; the match to TRBD2 covers 14 bases. The CDR3 contains 15 residues. Germline V gives CDR1 MNHEY, CDR2 SMNVEV (reference sequence). V lost 7 bases, J lost 2 bases, and 4 bases stayed unmatched. CDR3 sequence reads: CASTKTSGRAYEQYF. Written as DNA, the CDR3 is TGTGCCAGCACCAAGACTAGCGGGAGGGCCTACGAGCAGTACTTC.

This chain links TRBV9 with TRBJ1-6; D unclear. The CDR3 loop spans 14 amino acids. V was shortened by 6 bases and J by 9 bases, with 16 bases between the two germline ends. CDR1 SGDLS and CDR2 YYNGEE come from the germline V gene. The CDR3 loop is CASTPGEGSSPLHF. CDR3 sequence (DNA): TGTGCCAGCACCCCCGGGGAGGGAAGTTCACCCCTCCACTTT.

The CDR3 protein is CASAIPPGGENQPQHF. The CDR3 DNA reads as TGTGCCAGTGCGATTCCCCCAGGGGGTGAAAATCAGCCCCAGCATTTT. The J gene is TRBJ1-5, the V gene TRBV19, with 7 bases that match TRBD1. Looked up from germline, CDR1 is LNHDA and CDR2 is SQIVND (reference sequence). J gave up 4 bases and V 8 bases, and 14 bases lay outside the gene matches. The CDR3 length is 16 residues.

The chain has TRBV7-6 and TRBJ2-5, with no clear D. The CDR3 contains 13 residues. The germline gives CDR1 SGHVS, CDR2 FNYEAQ. Trimming pared 2 bases from V and 5 bases from J, leaving 9 bases between. CDR3 coding DNA: TGTGCCAGCAGCTTACTGGGTCTCGAGACCCAGTACTTC. This encodes CASSLLGLETQYF.

The chain employs TRBV19 and TRBJ1-5; D call uncertain. In germline, CDR1 is LNHDA, CDR2 SQIVND (reference sequence). This CDR3 contains 15 residues. Deletions cut 10 bases from V and 0 bases from J, with 16 bases between. The CDR3 DNA sequence: TGTGCCACCTCACCCAGCCTTTATAGCAATCAGCCCCAGCATTTT. Translated, it gives CATSPSLYSNQPQHF. The entire variable domain, with the rest obtained from reference TRBV19 and TRBJ1-5, is as follows: DGGITQSPKYLFRKEGQNVTLSCEQNLNHDAMYWYRQDPGQGLRLIYYSQIVNDFQKGDIAEGYSVSREKKESFPLTVTSAQKNPTAFYLCATSPSLYSNQPQHFGDGTRLSIL.

The chain joins TRBV9 to TRBJ1-1; 9 bases match TRBD1. Looked up from germline, CDR1 is SGDLS and CDR2 is YYNGEE. This CDR3 has 14 amino acids. V lost 2 bases, J lost 8 bases, and 7 bases stayed unmatched. The CDR3 nucleotides are TGTGCCAGCAGCGTGGCGACAGGGGGTGAGGAAGCTTTCTTT. It yields the protein CASSVATGGEEAFF.

V and J are TRBV19 and TRBJ2-1; either TRBD1 or TRBD2 may fit D (5 bases each). Germline V CDR1 and CDR2: LNHDA, SQIVND (reference sequence). CDR3 length equals 16 residues. The V end lost 3 bases, the J end lost 3 bases, and 15 bases lay between the germline ends. The CDR3 DNA reads as TGTGCCAGTAGTATTAAGGGACCCGTATACTACAATGAGCAGTTCTTC. Encoded protein: CASSIKGPVYYNEQFF.

This clone was observed a single time. The chain uses TRBV25-1 and TRBJ1-1; TRBD1 might be the D (5 bases). The CDR3 is 17 amino acids. Germline CDR1 reads MGHDK; CDR2 reads SYGVNS. Between the trimmed V and J ends, which lost 8 bases and 1 base, there was a span of 23 bases. Here the CDR3 DNA reads TGTGCCAGCCTTCCCCGGGACTACCTAGAGGCGAACACTGAAGCTTTCTTT. Its protein is CASLPRDYLEANTEAFF.

V usage is TRBV2 and J usage is TRBJ1-1, with a possible D match to TRBD1 (6 bases). From germline, CDR1 is SNHLY and CDR2 FYNNEI. The CDR3 runs 14 residues. Trimming removed 10 bases at V and 4 bases at J, with 19 bases between. The CDR3 loop is CAISEGGRSTEAFF. CDR3 coding DNA: TGTGCCATATCGGAGGGGGGGCGAAGCACTGAAGCTTTCTTT.

This sequence joins TRBV10-3 and TRBJ2-7; no clear D gene. CDR1 is ENHRY, CDR2 SYGVKD, per germline. Trimming cost V 0 bases and J 3 bases, with 9 bases left between them. The CDR3 sequence is 14 residues long. The CDR3 loop is CAISESTGVYEQYF. Here the CDR3 DNA reads TGTGCCATCAGTGAGTCGACGGGCGTCTACGAGCAGTACTTC.

This clone was observed a single time. This chain links TRBV18 with TRBJ1-6; no clear D gene. The germline V and J ends were trimmed by 0 bases and 5 bases, with 8 bases remaining between them. The CDR3 has 15 amino acids. Germline V gene sequence: CDR1 KGHSH, CDR2 LQKENI. This chain's CDR3 is CASSPPGNNNSPLHF. Here the CDR3 DNA reads TGTGCCAGCTCACCACCAGGGAATAATAATTCACCCCTCCACTTT.

This clone was counted a single time. The gene calls are TRBV7-6 and TRBJ2-1; TRBD2 agrees at 7 bases. The germline V gene has CDR1 SGHVS and CDR2 FNYEAQ. CDR3 length: 15 residues. J lost 6 bases, V lost 5 bases, and 10 bases had no gene match. The CDR3 DNA reads as TGTGCCAGCAGCCCCGGGGCGGGAGTGGGCAATGAGCAGTTCTTC. Translation gives CASSPGAGVGNEQFF.

The V and J genes are TRBV13 and TRBJ2-6, with D perhaps TRBD2 (5 bases). The CDR3 contains 18 residues. V was clipped by 2 bases and J by 0 bases, with 14 bases between them. Germline values: CDR1 PRHDT, CDR2 FYEKMQ (reference sequence). The CDR3 spells CASSLIGDYSSGANVLTF. CDR3 in DNA: TGTGCCAGCAGCTTAATCGGAGACTATAGCTCTGGGGCCAACGTCCTGACTTTC.

The V gene is TRBV5-5, the J gene TRBJ1-2; TRBD1 agrees at 7 bases. This CDR3 contains 15 residues. The trim removed 2 bases at V and 0 bases at J, leaving 4 bases unmatched. The V gene's germline CDR1 is SGHKS and CDR2 YYEKEE (reference sequence). The chain's CDR3 is CASSFGTATNYGYTF. The CDR3 nucleotides are TGTGCCAGCAGCTTTGGGACAGCAACTAACTATGGCTACACCTTC.

V and J are TRBV11-2 and TRBJ2-7; the D gene is possibly TRBD1 (5 bases). Looked up from germline, CDR1 is SGHAT and CDR2 is FQNNGV. Between the trimmed V and J ends, which lost 1 base and 0 bases, there was a span of 7 bases. CDR3 size: 14 residues. The DNA of the CDR3 is TGTGCCAGCAGCTTAGGGGGCTACTCCTACGAGCAGTACTTC. This gives the protein CASSLGGYSYEQYF.

This clone was seen once. The rearrangement joins TRBV28 to TRBJ2-7; D remains ambiguous. The V and J ends lost 5 bases and 0 bases respectively, with 14 bases between them. CDR3 length: 15 amino acids. Germline V lookup: CDR1 MDHEN, CDR2 SYDVKM. Here the CDR3 reads CASSIIPGLSYEQYF. The CDR3 DNA reads TGTGCCAGCAGTATCATCCCGGGTCTCTCCTACGAGCAGTACTTC. The full variable domain, with the rest looked up from reference TRBV28 and TRBJ2-7, is DVKVTQSSRYLVKRTGEKVFLECVQDMDHENMFWYRQDPGLGLRLIYFSYDVKMKEKGDIPEGYSVSREKKERFSLILESASTNQTSMYLCASSIIPGLSYEQYFGPGTRLTVT.